This T cell receptor (beta chain) stems from a study of shared clonotypes between healthy human individuals. Study-level points and caveats: Having only a few donors restricted how much genetic and exposure-history diversity was captured.

This clone appeared a single time. The antigen is unknown. Germline lookup yields CDR1 SEHNR and CDR2 FQNEAQ (reference sequence). V shed 3 bases and J shed 2 bases, with 9 bases lying between them. The length of the CDR3 is 14 residues. Assay execution proceeded at the deep level. How the authors handled the data: Filtering differed, since immunoSEQ gave only junction sequences and no quality scores. TCRdb's copy holds only in-frame clones and misses some; the assay was immunoSEQ multiplex PCR. V, J and clone size are taken as reported in that table, and D and trimming were inferred from the DNA itself. The table lists about 490,000 clones, less than 80% of them singletons.

J is TRBJ2-3 and V is TRBV7-9; D may be TRBD2 (6 bases). This sequence was found in a woman aged 40 to 50 in good health. Some clones in this sample may be carry-over from other donors' samples. Sequenced material: PBMCs. The CDR3 coding sequence is TGTGCCAGCAGCTTGGGACTTAACACAGATACGCAGTATTTT. This sequence encodes CASSLGLNTDTQYF.